This T cell receptor beta chain was identified in a study of radiotherapy plus CTLA-4 blockade in lung cancer. Sequenced by immunoSEQ multiplex PCR; TCRdb stores in-frame clones only, minus some. The sample lists around 100,000 clones, approximately 77% seen once, with less than 4% in the top ten. Germline V CDR1 and CDR2: GTSNPN, SVGIG (reference sequence). Trimming took off 2 bases at V and 4 bases at J, with 15 bases between the two ends. The CDR3 loop spans 15 amino acids. V is TRBV30 and J is TRBJ1-5, with TRBD1 as a possible D gene (5 bases). This TCR was recovered from a human donor with non-small cell lung cancer that progressed on radiotherapy plus ipilimumab. Some clones in this sample may be carry-over from other donors' samples. The sample in question was peripheral blood, obtained from a patient treated with radiotherapy plus ipilimumab. The CDR3 nucleotides are TGTGCCTGGAGTTGGGGGGGGAAGGGTAATCAGCCCCAGCATTTT. This gives the protein CAWSWGGKGNQPQHF.